This T cell receptor beta chain was sequenced during a study of Ad26.COV2.S vaccination and SARS-CoV-2 variants. General study findings and limits: Non-spike TCR breadth was similar in vaccine and placebo recipients. Substantial breadth was reported for post-vaccination spike-specific CD8+ and CD4+ T cells. Vaccine recipients surpassed placebo recipients in spike-specific TCR breadth.

Produced via immunoSEQ multiplex PCR; TCRdb's table is partial and in-frame only. There are approximately 300,000 clones in the sample; around four fifths occur only once, and 2.1% lies in the top ten. Regarding treatment: roughly 20 received Ad26.COV2.S at low or high dose, single or two shots; roughly five received placebo; per-sample allocation not given. Samples analyzed were those drawn on day 63 after the first vaccine or placebo injection. What was given as vaccine was an Ad26 vector encoding Wuhan-strain SARS-CoV-2 spike. Points on this clone: The target antigen is unknown.

The sequence came from a person aged 18 to 65 who received the Ad26.COV2.S COVID-19 vaccine or a placebo. The sequencing here drew on peripheral blood, taken in a trial of Ad26.COV2.S vaccine versus placebo.

CDR3 residues: CAISESSTEAFF. In DNA, the CDR3 is TGTGCCATCAGTGAGTCGAGCACTGAAGCTTTCTTT. The chain employs TRBV10-3 and TRBJ1-1; D gene ambiguous. The CDR3 length is 12 residues. Germline V gene lookup returns CDR1 ENHRY and CDR2 SYGVKD. Trimming cost V 0 bases and J 4 bases, with 3 bases left between them.